This T cell receptor (beta chain) emerged from a study of T cell changes during pregnancy in multiple sclerosis. CDR1 is SNHLY and CDR2 is FYNNEI in the germline V gene. V shed 8 bases and J shed 5 bases, with 15 bases lying between them. The CDR3 sequence is 13 residues long. Here immunoSEQ multiplex PCR was the method, and the copy in TCRdb shows in-frame clones only, minus some. The data show about 59,000 clones, roughly 93% seen once. The chain joins TRBV2 to TRBJ2-5; TRBD1 might be the D (6 bases). This TCR came from a female donor with multiple sclerosis, enrolled in a pregnancy study. The sequenced sample was CD4+ T cells from peripheral blood mononuclear cells, obtained before pregnancy. The CDR3 loop reads CASEGQFGETQYF. CDR3 coding DNA: TGTGCCAGCGAGGGACAATTCGGGGAGACCCAGTACTTC.